This T cell receptor (beta chain) was sequenced for a study of technical replicates of blood from several donors. Clones were read by immunoSEQ multiplex PCR, and TCRdb kept only the in-frame ones, dropping some. The repertoire has approximately 59,000 clones, approximately 83% of them found once; the top ten carry more than 4.5%. The germline gives CDR1 GTSNPN, CDR2 SVGIG (reference sequence). Losses at the gene ends were 3 bases for V and 7 bases for J; bases not matched to a gene: 7. CDR3 length equals 14 residues. The rearrangement links TRBV30 to TRBJ1-5, with 9 positions matching TRBD1. The receptor was isolated from a human donor in good health. Some clones in this sample may be carry-over from other donors' samples. The sequenced material came from PBMCs. The CDR3 loop is CAWSYGTGKQPQHF. For the CDR3, the DNA is TGTGCCTGGAGCTACGGGACAGGGAAACAGCCCCAGCATTTT.